This T cell receptor (beta chain) was identified during a study of regulatory T cells in long-lasting Graves disease. Study observations and caveats: Peripheral blood was the sole material, not thyroid tissue. There were preferences for TRBV28, TRBJ1-2 and TRBJ2-5 in persistent disease.

This clonotype was seen a few times. What it binds is unknown. The CDR3 has 14 amino acids. Germline CDR1 SQVTM, CDR2 ANQGSEA. The V gene lost 1 base and the J gene lost 2 bases, with 8 bases spanning the gap. iRepertoire HTBI primers and Arm-PCR of CDR3 regions built TCR beta libraries. TCRdb re-derived calls from the multiplex PCR reads in MiXCR, one entry per CDR3 protein. This repertoire shows about 470,000 distinct CDR3 sequences, under 25% found once; its top ten account for less than 9%. Time point specified: persistent/refractory GD, antithyroid drugs over 5 years with positive TRAb. Extracted RNA from PBMCs served as the source of the TCR library. It was American Thyroid Association guidelines that determined Graves' disease diagnosis.

The chain has TRBV29-1 and TRBJ2-2; possibly TRBD1 for D (6 bases). This clonotype was obtained from a female donor with Graves disease. Specimen: peripheral blood mononuclear cells (PBMCs), collected when the disease was refractory, from a patient treated with antithyroid drugs. The CDR3 region has the DNA TGCAGCGTTGAAGCAGGGGTCAACACCGGGGAGCTGTTTTTT. Residues: CSVEAGVNTGELFF.